These 14 T cell receptor beta chains share one sample of origin, sequenced in a study of blood T cell repertoires in COVID-19. Generated by immunoSEQ multiplex PCR, the TCRdb table keeps only in-frame clones and is missing some. The table lists roughly 200,000 clones, about 83% of them singletons. The sequencing input was peripheral blood. These receptors all stem from a man between 60 and 75 years old who had recovered from COVID-19.

This sequence joins TRBV7-2 and TRBJ2-3, with 13 bases aligning to TRBD2. The CDR3 loop spans 18 amino acids. J lost 0 bases, V lost 1 base, and 4 bases had no gene match. Germline V gene sequence: CDR1 SGHTA, CDR2 FQGNSA. The CDR3 here is CASSLGLAGGWSTDTQYF. The CDR3 DNA reads as TGTGCCAGCAGCTTAGGACTAGCGGGAGGCTGGAGCACAGATACGCAGTATTTT.

This chain connects TRBV9 to TRBJ2-5; no definite D call. Germline CDR1 reads SGDLS; CDR2 reads YYNGEE. With 0 bases removed from V and 1 base from J, the gap between germline ends came to 7 bases. The CDR3 loop spans 14 amino acids. CDR3 sequence (DNA): TGTGCCAGCAGCGTAGCTCAAGCCCAAGAGACCCAGTACTTC. Residues: CASSVAQAQETQYF. Full variable domain (missing parts from reference TRBV9 and TRBJ2-5): DSGVTQTPKHLITATGQRVTLRCSPRSGDLSVYWYQQSLDQGLQFLIQYYNGEERAKGNILERFSAQQFPDLHSELNLSSLELGDSALYFCASSVAQAQETQYFGPGTRLLVL.

The rearrangement joins TRBV4-3 to TRBJ1-1, with TRBD1 matching 7 bases. Germline CDR1 LGHNA, CDR2 YSLEER. The V segment lost 4 bases and the J segment 1 base; nucleotides outside the gene matches: 6. CDR3 size: 15 residues. The CDR3 DNA is TGCGCCAGCAGCCCACAGGGGTTAGGGAACACTGAAGCTTTCTTT. Translated, it gives CASSPQGLGNTEAFF.

This chain uses TRBV12-5 with TRBJ2-6; unclear D gene. This CDR3 is built from 17 residues. Trimming took 7 bases from V and 4 from J, leaving 20 bases between them. Germline values: CDR1 LGHNT, CDR2 FRNRAP. The CDR3 sequence is CASAFAATVLGANVLTF. The DNA for the CDR3 is TGTGCTAGTGCCTTCGCCGCCACAGTCCTCGGGGCCAACGTCCTGACTTTC.

The genes are TRBV4-1 and TRBJ2-7; 8 bases line up with TRBD1. Germline assignment: CDR1 MGHRA and CDR2 YSYEKL. This CDR3 has 16 amino acids. With V trimmed by 3 bases and J by 1 base, 8 bases remained unmatched. The CDR3 sequence: CASSQPGQGTSYEQYF. In DNA form, the CDR3 reads TGCGCCAGCAGCCAGCCCGGACAGGGAACTTCCTACGAGCAGTACTTC.

The genes are TRBV18 and TRBJ2-3, with a tentative D call TRBD1 (5 bases). The V end was cut by 8 bases, the J end by 2 bases, with 8 bases between. Per germline, CDR1 KGHSH and CDR2 LQKENI. The CDR3 length is 12 residues. The CDR3 sequence: CASGASTDTQYF. CDR3 in DNA: TGTGCCAGCGGGGCATCCACAGATACGCAGTATTTT.

V is TRBV10-1 and J is TRBJ2-5, with 9 bases lining up with TRBD1. Germline-derived CDR1 and CDR2 are WNHNN and SYGVQD (reference sequence). The CDR3 runs to 18 residues. The V segment lost 0 bases and the J segment 2 bases; nucleotides outside the gene matches: 10. CDR3 bases: TGCGCCAGCAGTGAGTCGGCGGGGACAGGGACTACTCAAGAGACCCAGTACTTC. The encoded protein is CASSESAGTGTTQETQYF.

J is TRBJ2-2 and V is TRBV28, with 10 bases identical to TRBD2. The CDR3 contains 17 residues. The junction had 9 bases not matched to a gene; V was cut back by 6 bases and J by 2 bases. CDR1 and CDR2 (germline): MDHEN, SYDVKM. CDR3 coding DNA: TGTGCCAGCAGCCGCCGTGGGACTAGCGCAAACACCGGGGAGCTGTTTTTT. As protein: CASSRRGTSANTGELFF.

The gene calls are TRBV10-3 and TRBJ2-7; maybe TRBD1 (5 bases). Germline values: CDR1 ENHRY, CDR2 SYGVKD. V lost 7 bases and J lost 3, with 13 bases in between. CDR3 length: 13 amino acids. CDR3 in DNA: TGTGCCATCACCCAGCAGGGCAGCTACGAGCAGTACTTC. Translating gives CAITQQGSYEQYF.

The V call is TRBV4-1, the J call TRBJ2-2, with 11 bases fitting TRBD2. Germline loops: CDR1 MGHRA, CDR2 YSYEKL. The J segment lost 5 bases and the V segment lost 0 bases, leaving 14 bases of the junction unmatched. The CDR3 has 20 residues. In nucleotides, the CDR3 is TGCGCCAGCAGCCAAGAGTGGGTAGCGGGAGGGCTCCGGGGGACCGGGGAGCTGTTTTTT. As protein: CASSQEWVAGGLRGTGELFF.

This clone was seen only once. This rearrangement joins TRBV27 to TRBJ2-2, with TRBD1 matching over 8 bases. CDR1 is MNHEY, CDR2 SMNVEV, per germline (reference sequence). V was clipped by 6 bases and J by 6 bases; unmatched bases: 9. The CDR3 spans 15 residues. CDR3 sequence reads: CASRETGVIAGELFF. In DNA, the CDR3 is TGTGCCAGCAGAGAGACAGGGGTTATCGCCGGGGAGCTGTTTTTT.

The DNA for the CDR3 is TGTGCCGGAAGCGGGAGGGCCGGTACAGATACGCAGTATTTT. Protein: CAGSGRAGTDTQYF. The V call is TRBV30, the J call TRBJ2-3; 10 positions match TRBD2. CDR3 length: 14 amino acids. Germline V gene sequence: CDR1 GTSNPN, CDR2 SVGIG (reference sequence). Unmatched junction bases numbered 8, after V lost 8 bases and J lost 3 bases.

This chain connects TRBV19 to TRBJ2-3; 10 bases map to TRBD1. The CDR3 length is 16 residues. With 3 bases clipped from V and 7 bases from J, the junction kept 10 bases outside the gene matches. CDR1 LNHDA and CDR2 SQIVND come from the germline V gene (reference sequence). CDR3 DNA sequence: TGTGCCAGTAGTATGTCCCCGGGACAGGGGTTAAATACGCAGTATTTT. Translating gives CASSMSPGQGLNTQYF.

This clone is a singleton in its sample. The genes are TRBV7-3 and TRBJ2-1; tentative D call: TRBD1 (6 bases). CDR3 size: 13 residues. Trimming stripped 3 bases from V and 9 bases from J, with 12 bases between. CDR1 is SGHTA and CDR2 is FQGTGA in the germline V gene. The CDR3 sequence is CASSFQGIAEQFF. Written as DNA, the CDR3 is TGTGCCAGCAGCTTTCAGGGGATAGCTGAGCAGTTCTTC.